There are a few counts of the clone carrying this TCR beta chain. TCRdb passed the RACE reads through MiXCR, listing each CDR3 protein once. The sample yields 130,000 or so distinct CDR3 sequences, approximately 9.5% seen once. Germline lookup yields CDR1 SEHNR and CDR2 FQNEAQ (reference sequence). Trimming left V 4 bases short and J 3 bases short, with 10 bases between. This CDR3 is 14 amino acids long. The data stem from a study of human T cells and chemical hapten exposure. Described time point: healthy volunteer bleed at 2 weeks. Whole blood that had not been fractionated was the source of extracted total RNA.

The gene calls are TRBV7-9 and TRBJ1-5; D is unresolved. The specimen was whole blood. The TCR sequence derives from a male donor in good health. Some clones in this sample may be carry-over from other donors' samples. In nucleotides, the CDR3 is TGTGCCAGCAGCTCCGGTGGGGTCAATCAGCCCCAGCATTTT. Its protein is CASSSGGVNQPQHF.